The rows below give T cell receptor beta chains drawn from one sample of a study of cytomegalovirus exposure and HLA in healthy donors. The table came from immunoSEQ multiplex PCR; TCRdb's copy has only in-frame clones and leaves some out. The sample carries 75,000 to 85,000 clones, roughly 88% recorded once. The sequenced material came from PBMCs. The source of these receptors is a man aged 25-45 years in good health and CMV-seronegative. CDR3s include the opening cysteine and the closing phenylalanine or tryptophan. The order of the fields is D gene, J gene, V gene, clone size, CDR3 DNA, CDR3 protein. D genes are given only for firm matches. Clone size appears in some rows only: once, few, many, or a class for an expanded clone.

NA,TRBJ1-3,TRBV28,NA,TGTGCCAGCAGTTTTCTGGGTTCAGGGAAGGGATCCGGAAACACCATATATTTT,CASSFLGSGKGSGNTIYF
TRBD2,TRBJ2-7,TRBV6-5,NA,TGTGCCAGCAGTTTCATCTGGACTAGCGGATCCTACGAGCAGTACTTC,CASSFIWTSGSYEQYF
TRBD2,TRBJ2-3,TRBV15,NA,TGTGCCACCAGCAGAGGGACTAGCGGGGACACAGATACGCAGTATTTT,CATSRGTSGDTDTQYF
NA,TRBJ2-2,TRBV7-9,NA,TGTGCCAGCAGCAAGACAGCGAACACCGGGGAGCTGTTTTTT,CASSKTANTGELFF
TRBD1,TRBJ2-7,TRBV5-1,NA,TGCGCCAAAGGACAGGTCGGGGTCAACTACGAGCAGTACTTC,CAKGQVGVNYEQYF
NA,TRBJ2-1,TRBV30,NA,TGTGCCTGGAGTGAATGGGGGCCCTACAATGAGCAGTTCTTC,CAWSEWGPYNEQFF
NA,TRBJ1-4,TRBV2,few,TGTGCCAGCAGAGGGTCTCAGGGGCCATCAACTAATGAAAAACTGTTTTTT,CASRGSQGPSTNEKLFF
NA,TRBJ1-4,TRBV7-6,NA,TGTGCCAGCAGCCCTACCGGGACACCGTATGCAACTAATGAAAAACTGTTTTTT,CASSPTGTPYATNEKLFF
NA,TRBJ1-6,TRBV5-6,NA,TGTGCCAGCAGCGATTACATGCAGGGGAGCTCCTATAATTCACCCCTCCACTTT,CASSDYMQGSSYNSPLHF
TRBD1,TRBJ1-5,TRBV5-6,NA,TGTGCCAGCAGCTCCCAGGGGGCAAGCAATCAGCCCCAGCATTTT,CASSSQGASNQPQHF
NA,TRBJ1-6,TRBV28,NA,TGTGCCAGCAGTTTACCCCCCTCAGGGAGGGTTAATTCACCCCTCCACTTT,CASSLPPSGRVNSPLHF
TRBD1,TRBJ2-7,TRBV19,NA,TGTGCCAGTAGTATCGGGACAGATTCTTCCTACGAGCAGTACTTC,CASSIGTDSSYEQYF
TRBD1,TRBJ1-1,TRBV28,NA,TGTGCCAGCAGGAGGGGGCGGAACACTGAAGCTTTCTTT,CASRRGRNTEAFF
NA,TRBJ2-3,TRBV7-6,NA,TGTGCCAGCAGCTCCGCGCTCACAGATACGCAGTATTTT,CASSSALTDTQYF
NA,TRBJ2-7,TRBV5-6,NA,TGTGCCAGCAGCCCCACCGGAGGGAGGCTCTACGAGCAGTACTTC,CASSPTGGRLYEQYF
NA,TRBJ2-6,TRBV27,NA,TGTGCCAGCAGTCCCGTCTCTGGGGCCAACGTCCTGACTTTC,CASSPVSGANVLTF
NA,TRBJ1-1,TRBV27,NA,TGTGCCAGCAGTCCACGGTGGGGGCCTGAAGCTTTCTTT,CASSPRWGPEAFF
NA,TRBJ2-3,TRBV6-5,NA,TGTGCCAGCAGTTACTCCCTAGCCGCAGATACGCAGTATTTT,CASSYSLAADTQYF
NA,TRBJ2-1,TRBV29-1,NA,TGCAGCGTTGTTATACTAAGCTCCTACAATGAGCAGTTCTTC,CSVVILSSYNEQFF
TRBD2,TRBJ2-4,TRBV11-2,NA,TGTGCCAGCAGCCCGGGACTAGCGGCTATAAACATTCAGTACTTC,CASSPGLAAINIQYF
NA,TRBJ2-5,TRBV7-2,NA,TGTGCCAGCAACCTAGGGGCGGGACAAGAGACCCAGTACTTC,CASNLGAGQETQYF
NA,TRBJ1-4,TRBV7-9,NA,TGTGCCAGCAGCTTCATCAGGGAGGTTGAAAAACTGTTTTTT,CASSFIREVEKLFF
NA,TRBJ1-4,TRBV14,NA,TGTGCCAGCAGCCAGAACCTTAGAGGATCGGGTGAAAAACTGTTTTTT,CASSQNLRGSGEKLFF
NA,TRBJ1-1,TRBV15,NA,TGTGCCACCAGCAGAGATACTTCGGGGAGTGGGACTGAAGCTTTCTTT,CATSRDTSGSGTEAFF
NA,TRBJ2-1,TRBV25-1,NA,TGTGCCAGCAGTGAAGGGGGGTCCTACAATGAGCAGTTCTTC,CASSEGGSYNEQFF
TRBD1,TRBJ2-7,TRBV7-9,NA,TGTGCCAGCAGCGTAACCGGGACAGCCGCCGATGAGCAGTACTTC,CASSVTGTAADEQYF
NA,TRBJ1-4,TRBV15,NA,TGTGCCACCAGCAGAGGATTTCAGGGCGGAAATGAAAAACTGTTTTTT,CATSRGFQGGNEKLFF
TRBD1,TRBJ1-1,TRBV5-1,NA,TGCGCCAGCAGTCGAACGACAGGGGCGAACACTGAAGCTTTCTTT,CASSRTTGANTEAFF
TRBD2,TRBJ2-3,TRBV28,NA,TGTGCCAGCACCCCCAAAAGACTAGCGGGGGGGTCAGATACGCAGTATTTT,CASTPKRLAGGSDTQYF
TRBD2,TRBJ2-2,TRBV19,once,TGTGCCAGTAGCCGGCGGGGGGACACCGGGGAGCTGTTTTTT,CASSRRGDTGELFF
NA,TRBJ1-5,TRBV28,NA,TGTGCCAGCACCATCCTTACCGGAATCGGGCAGCCCCAGCATTTT,CASTILTGIGQPQHF
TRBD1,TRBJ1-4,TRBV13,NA,TGTGCCAGCAGCTTAGCCCGGGACAGGGCGGATTTTGATGAAAAACTGTTTTTT,CASSLARDRADFDEKLFF